Listed below are T cell receptor beta chains from one sample, sequenced in a study of cytomegalovirus exposure and HLA in healthy donors. Clones were read by immunoSEQ multiplex PCR, and TCRdb kept only the in-frame ones, dropping some. The table lists around 190,000 clones, 86% of them singletons. Material for sequencing was PBMCs. The origin of the receptors is a woman aged 25 to 39 in good health and CMV-seronegative. Each CDR3 is given with its conserved first and last residue. D genes are given only for firm matches. Expanded clones get a size class; other rows say once, few or many, or leave the size out.

D	V	J	size	CDR3	DNA
.	TRBV28	TRBJ2-5	.	CASSFGVRVLGETQYF	TGTGCCAGCAGTTTTGGGGTCAGGGTCCTGGGAGAGACCCAGTACTTC
TRBD2	TRBV29-1	TRBJ2-1	.	CSVGTSESYNEQFF	TGCAGCGTTGGGACTAGCGAGTCCTACAATGAGCAGTTCTTC
.	TRBV7-8	TRBJ1-6	.	CASSRTAMGAYNSPLHF	TGTGCCAGCAGTCGGACGGCAATGGGAGCCTATAATTCACCCCTCCACTTT
TRBD2	TRBV7-9	TRBJ2-3	.	CASSSGLAGGITQYF	TGTGCCAGCAGCAGCGGACTAGCGGGGGGGATCACGCAGTATTTT
TRBD2	TRBV27	TRBJ2-6	.	CASRVASGGAGANVLTF	TGTGCCAGCAGGGTGGCTAGCGGGGGGGCTGGGGCCAACGTCCTGACTTTC
TRBD2	TRBV19	TRBJ2-3	.	CASSIQLAGLQDTQYF	TGTGCCAGTAGTATACAACTAGCGGGCCTTCAAGATACGCAGTATTTT
TRBD1	TRBV7-9	TRBJ1-2	.	CSSSFDRGGVFGYTF	TGTTCCAGCAGCTTTGACAGGGGTGGGGTGTTCGGCTACACCTTC
TRBD2	TRBV9	TRBJ2-3	.	CASSAGPSGGIDTQYF	TGTGCCAGCAGCGCCGGCCCTAGCGGGGGAATAGATACGCAGTATTTT
.	TRBV27	TRBJ1-6	once	CASSLGISSYNSPLHF	TGTGCCAGCAGTTTAGGCATCAGCTCCTATAATTCACCCCTCCACTTT
.	TRBV19	TRBJ1-4	.	CATLNTGLANEKLFF	TGTGCCACACTAAATACAGGGTTAGCTAATGAAAAACTGTTTTTT
.	TRBV28	TRBJ2-1	.	CASSSSRDSSYNEQFF	TGTGCCAGCAGTTCATCACGGGACTCATCATACAATGAGCAGTTCTTC
TRBD1	TRBV7-6	TRBJ2-7	.	CASSLTGQYYEQYF	TGTGCCAGCAGCCTAACGGGACAGTACTACGAGCAGTACTTC
TRBD2	TRBV27	TRBJ2-1	.	CATSLAGGPPNEQFF	TGTGCCACCAGTCTAGCGGGAGGGCCTCCGAATGAGCAGTTCTTC
TRBD1	TRBV28	TRBJ1-2	.	CASSLRSQGADGYTF	TGTGCCAGCAGTTTACGGTCTCAGGGGGCAGATGGCTACACCTTC
.	TRBV7-8	TRBJ2-5	.	CASSMLATQETQYF	TGTGCCAGCAGCATGCTAGCGACACAAGAGACCCAGTACTTC
TRBD1	TRBV4-1	TRBJ1-1	.	CASSQVTGEDTEAFF	TGCGCCAGCAGCCAAGTAACAGGGGAGGACACTGAAGCTTTCTTT
.	TRBV2	TRBJ2-7	.	CASRAIEQYF	TGTGCCAGCAGAGCTATAGAGCAGTACTTC